This T cell receptor beta chain was sequenced during a study of vaccination effects on CD4 cells after COVID-19. The assay was immunoSEQ multiplex PCR, and TCRdb's table has in-frame clones only and misses some. The sample carries around 37,000 clones, about two thirds recorded once. This CDR3 contains 14 residues. V lost 2 bases and J 7 bases, leaving 11 bases between the germline ends. CDR1 is SGHNT, CDR2 YENEEA, per germline. This clone was seen more than once but under ten times. The antigen remains unidentified. Antigen-specific CD4+ T cells expanded by the ViraFEST assay with viral peptide pools were then sequenced. Cells that had been cultured for 10 days were the source of isolated CD4+ T cells. The infection with SARS-CoV-2 (confirmed by PCR) occurred in this person between March and December 2020.

The chain links TRBV11-3 to TRBJ2-2, with D possibly being TRBD2 (6 bases). Sequences were derived from CD4+ T cells from PBMCs cultured with a peptide pool, sampled before COVID-19 vaccination. The clonotype comes from a human donor who had a prior SARS-CoV-2 infection. CDR3 DNA sequence: TGTGCCAGCAGCTTATCAGCGGGCGGCGGGGAGCTGTTTTTT. Translation: CASSLSAGGGELFF.